Listed here are 29 T cell receptor beta chains from one sample, sequenced in a study of human T cells and chemical hapten exposure. TCRdb reprocessed the RACE reads with MiXCR, giving one entry per CDR3 protein. The sample carries approximately 97,000 distinct CDR3 sequences, over 10% recorded once. Time point in this sample: patch test 2, 6 weeks after DPC sensitization. The treatment here: therapeutic diphenylcyclopropenone sensitization with weekly scalp DPC. Sample: whole blood, taken in connection with sensitization to the hapten diphenylcyclopropenone (DPC). The receptor set was obtained from a middle-aged woman with alopecia areata. Some clones in this sample may be carry-over from other donors' samples.

This clonotype was counted ten times or more. The chain uses TRBV27 and TRBJ1-6; D is perhaps TRBD1 (5 bases). With 7 bases removed from V and 7 bases from J, the gap between germline ends came to 20 bases. Germline V gene data show CDR1 as MNHEY and CDR2 as SMNVEV (reference sequence). This CDR3 is built from 16 residues. This CDR3 reads CASTTGTLSPNSPLHF. For the CDR3, the DNA is TGTGCCAGCACCACGGGGACCTTATCCCCAAATTCACCCCTCCACTTT.

This clonotype was found many times. The chain joins TRBV14 to TRBJ2-3, with 9 bases fitting TRBD1. The V gene's germline CDR1 is SGHDN and CDR2 FVKESK. This CDR3 has 16 amino acids. The V gene end was trimmed by 3 bases and the J gene end by 1 base; junction bases not matched to a gene: 5. The CDR3 sequence: CASSHGQGFGTDTQYF. The DNA of the CDR3 is TGTGCCAGCAGCCACGGACAGGGGTTCGGCACAGATACGCAGTATTTT.

This clonotype was counted ten times or more. J is TRBJ1-1 and V is TRBV10-3, with D possibly matching TRBD1 (5 bases). The germline CDR1 and CDR2 sequences are ENHRY and SYGVKD. The ends were cut back, 3 bases at V and 11 bases at J, with 16 bases in the middle. The CDR3 sequence is 13 residues long. CDR3 amino acids: CAISDGTLSMAFF. For the CDR3, the DNA is TGTGCCATCAGTGACGGGACCCTCTCGATGGCTTTCTTT.

This clonotype came up many times. J is TRBJ2-7 and V is TRBV28, with 11 bases that match TRBD1. The CDR3 is 14 residues long. The germline V gene encodes CDR1 MDHEN and CDR2 SYDVKM. V was clipped by 6 bases and J by 4 bases; unmatched bases: 5. CDR3 DNA: TGTGCCAGCAGAGCGGGACAGGGGGTTTACGAGCAGTACTTC. Its translation: CASRAGQGVYEQYF.

Relative to its sample, this clonotype is medium-sized. The genes are TRBV13 and TRBJ1-2; D call uncertain. V was clipped by 7 bases and J by 4 bases, with 13 bases between them. Germline assignment: CDR1 PRHDT and CDR2 FYEKMQ (reference sequence). The CDR3 is made up of 13 amino acids. For the CDR3, the DNA is TGTGCCAGCATCCTTGAGGGTGGCTATGGCTACACCTTC. Its protein product is CASILEGGYGYTF. Full variable domain (remainder filled in from reference TRBV13 and TRBJ1-2): AAGVIQSPRHLIKEKRETATLKCYPIPRHDTVYWYQQGPGQDPQFLISFYEKMQSDKGSIPDRFSAQQFSDYHSELNMSSLELGDSALYFCASILEGGYGYTFGSGTRLTVV.

This clonotype has more than one count but fewer than ten. The gene calls are TRBV13 and TRBJ1-6; weak D call: TRBD1 (5 bases). Trimming cost V 6 bases and J 7 bases, with 13 bases left between them. This CDR3 is built from 14 residues. Germline CDR1 PRHDT, CDR2 FYEKMQ (reference sequence). The chain's CDR3 is CASSLGLQNSPLHF. As DNA, the CDR3 is TGTGCCAGCAGTTTGGGACTTCAAAATTCACCCCTCCACTTT. Supplemented by reference TRBV13 and TRBJ1-6, the full variable domain reads AAGVIQSPRHLIKEKRETATLKCYPIPRHDTVYWYQQGPGQDPQFLISFYEKMQSDKGSIPDRFSAQQFSDYHSELNMSSLELGDSALYFCASSLGLQNSPLHFGNGTRLTVT.

The chain recombines TRBV19 with TRBJ2-1, with 9 bases identical to TRBD2. Per the germline V gene, CDR1 is LNHDA and CDR2 is SQIVND (reference sequence). Germline trimming cut 3 bases from V and 7 bases from J; bases unmatched to any gene: 7. The CDR3 has 15 residues. CDR3 coding DNA: TGTGCCAGTAGTATCTTGCGGGGGGGACGGAATGAGCAGTTCTTC. Translated: CASSILRGGRNEQFF.

The chain combines TRBV5-6 with TRBJ2-5, with D perhaps matching TRBD2 (5 bases). The CDR3 runs to 16 residues. V lost 6 bases and J 4 bases, leaving 22 bases between the germline ends. Germline CDR1 SGHDT, CDR2 YYEEEE. CDR3 nucleotide sequence: TGTGCCAGCACGGGGAATGCAATGCCCTGGGGAGAGACCCAGTACTTC. It yields the protein CASTGNAMPWGETQYF.

The sample holds a few counts of this clonotype. The V and J genes are TRBV6-5 and TRBJ2-3; 7 bases align to TRBD1. Per germline, CDR1 MNHEY and CDR2 SVGAGI. The CDR3 covers 15 residues. The trim removed 5 bases at V and 5 bases at J, leaving 10 bases unmatched. Written as DNA, the CDR3 is TGTGCCAGCAGTCGACAGGGCGCGGTTGGAGATACGCAGTATTTT. Translating it yields CASSRQGAVGDTQYF.

This clonotype was counted many times. The chain couples TRBV4-2 to TRBJ1-1; tentative D call: TRBD1 (5 bases). V was cut by 0 bases and J by 6 bases, with 8 bases left in between. CDR1 is LGHNA, CDR2 YNFKEQ, per germline. The CDR3 is made up of 13 amino acids. The CDR3 bases are TGTGCCAGCAGCCAAGAATGGGGGGCTGAAGCTTTCTTT. This codes for CASSQEWGAEAFF.

The V call is TRBV3-1, the J call TRBJ2-5; maybe TRBD2 (6 bases). The CDR3 has 13 amino acids. Germline V gives CDR1 LGHDT, CDR2 YNNKEL (reference sequence). Trimming removed 3 bases from V and 7 bases from J, with 12 bases in between. CDR3 nucleotides: TGTGCCAGCAGCCAGGCGGGGAAGGGGACCCAGTACTTC. Translated: CASSQAGKGTQYF.

The V and J genes are TRBV27 and TRBJ2-6; tentatively, D is TRBD2 (5 bases). The germline V and J ends were trimmed by 5 bases and 1 base, with 15 bases remaining between them. The CDR3 sequence is 17 residues long. Per the germline V gene, CDR1 is MNHEY and CDR2 is SMNVEV (reference sequence). The chain's CDR3 is CASSPARTGSGANVLTF. The CDR3 DNA is TGTGCCAGCAGTCCGGCCCGGACGGGATCTGGGGCCAACGTCCTGACTTTC.

The chain links TRBV28 to TRBJ1-1; weak D call: TRBD1 (6 bases). V was trimmed by 2 bases and J by 4 bases, leaving 14 bases between them. The germline V gene has CDR1 MDHEN and CDR2 SYDVKM. This CDR3 spans 15 amino acids. The CDR3 here is CASSLAQRGSTEAFF. The CDR3 coding sequence is TGTGCCAGCAGTTTAGCTCAGAGGGGGAGCACTGAAGCTTTCTTT.

This clonotype was detected ten times or more. V and J are TRBV11-2 and TRBJ2-2; the D gene could be TRBD1 or TRBD2 (5 bases each). The CDR3 is made up of 15 amino acids. Trimming left V 5 bases short and J 4 bases short, with 14 bases between. CDR1 is SGHAT, CDR2 FQNNGV, per germline. CDR3 bases: TGTGCCAGCAGCCCGCCGGGACGCAGCACCGGGGAGCTGTTTTTT. Translating gives CASSPPGRSTGELFF.

J is TRBJ2-1 and V is TRBV11-2; D might be TRBD2 (6 bases). The CDR3 has 17 amino acids. Germline CDR1 reads SGHAT; CDR2 reads FQNNGV. The V end was cut by 2 bases, the J end by 5 bases, with 19 bases between. CDR3 coding DNA: TGTGCCAGCAGCTTAAGCCCGCCGGGACTCCACAACAATGAGCAGTTCTTC. Translated, it gives CASSLSPPGLHNNEQFF.

A note on this clonotype: The junction departs from the called germline gene at one end, perhaps through a read error. The chain employs TRBV18 and TRBJ1-1, with a possible D match to TRBD1 (5 bases). The CDR3 consists of 16 residues. CDR1 and CDR2 (germline): KGHSH, LQKENI. This CDR3 is CASSPPGGGRNTEVFF. The CDR3 DNA reads as TGTGCCAGCTCACCACCGGGCGGGGGAAGGAACACTGAAGTTTTCTTT.

This clonotype was observed a handful of times. This rearrangement joins TRBV27 to TRBJ2-7, with 8 nucleotides matching TRBD1. The V segment lost 5 bases and the J segment 6 bases; nucleotides outside the gene matches: 9. Germline V gene lookup returns CDR1 MNHEY and CDR2 SMNVEV (reference sequence). The CDR3 extends over 14 amino acids. The CDR3: CASSPWATGGEQYF. The CDR3 DNA is TGTGCCAGCAGTCCTTGGGCCACAGGGGGCGAGCAGTACTTC.

The chain couples TRBV29-1 to TRBJ2-7, with 7 bases that match TRBD1. The CDR3 consists of 14 residues. V lost 1 base to trimming and J lost 1 base; unmatched junction nucleotides: 4. Germline assignment: CDR1 SQVTM and CDR2 ANQGSEA. Here the CDR3 reads CSVEGQGSSYEQYF. The DNA for the CDR3 is TGCAGCGTTGAAGGACAGGGTAGTTCCTACGAGCAGTACTTC.

The chain couples TRBV7-2 to TRBJ2-7, with a possible D match to TRBD2 (6 bases). Germline V gene sequence: CDR1 SGHTA, CDR2 FQGNSA. The ends were cut back, 0 bases at V and 4 bases at J, with 10 bases in the middle. The CDR3 sequence is 14 residues long. In DNA, the CDR3 is TGTGCCAGCAGCTTAGCCAGTAGCGGTTACGAGCAGTACTTC. Protein sequence: CASSLASSGYEQYF.

This clonotype was recorded at least ten times. The V gene is TRBV14, the J gene TRBJ1-1; weak D call: TRBD1 (5 bases). CDR1 is SGHDN and CDR2 is FVKESK in the germline V gene. V was pared by 2 bases and J by 5 bases, with 15 bases between. The CDR3 totals 15 residues. The CDR3 DNA is TGTGCCAGCAGCCAATACGGGGGTACGTGGACTGAAGCTTTCTTT. Translated, it gives CASSQYGGTWTEAFF. The whole variable domain, remainder taken from reference TRBV14 and TRBJ1-1, is EAGVTQFPSHSVIEKGQTVTLRCDPISGHDNLYWYRRVMGKEIKFLLHFVKESKQDESGMPNNRFLAERTGGTYSTLKVQPAELEDSGVYFCASSQYGGTWTEAFFGQGTRLTVV.

This clonotype was detected only a few times. The chain is built from TRBV10-2 and TRBJ2-7; D not resolved. The CDR3 loop spans 15 amino acids. Trimming removed 4 bases from V and 4 bases from J, with 17 bases in between. CDR1 WSHSY and CDR2 SAAADI come from the germline V gene. The CDR3 DNA is TGCGCCAGCAGTGCCCCGGAAGTGTTCCCATACGAGCAGTACTTC. Its translation is CASSAPEVFPYEQYF.

The CDR3 coding sequence is TGTGCCACTTCCCCGGGATCTCAGCCCCAGCATTTT. As protein: CATSPGSQPQHF. This sequence joins TRBV10-3 and TRBJ1-5; D call uncertain. V gave up 10 bases and J gave up 6 bases, with 13 bases separating them. The CDR3 is 12 residues long. Germline CDR1 is ENHRY and CDR2 is SYGVKD.

In its sample, this clonotype ranks as medium-sized. The rearrangement links TRBV20-1 to TRBJ2-1; D is uncertain. Trimming left V 2 bases short and J 5 bases short, with 13 bases between. The CDR3 loop spans 14 amino acids. Germline CDR1 and CDR2: DFQATT and SNEGSKA (reference sequence). The CDR3: CSARPTTRDNEQFF. In DNA form, the CDR3 reads TGCAGTGCTAGACCCACGACTCGTGACAATGAGCAGTTCTTC.

The CDR3 DNA sequence: TGTGCCAGTTTAGCGGGAGAGGCCTACAATGAGCAGTTCTTC. Translated: CASLAGEAYNEQFF. The chain recombines TRBV25-1 with TRBJ2-1; 9 nucleotides align to TRBD2. J lost 2 bases, V lost 9 bases, and 5 bases had no gene match. CDR1 and CDR2 (germline): MGHDK, SYGVNS. The length of the CDR3 is 14 residues.

This chain links TRBV19 with TRBJ2-7, with a tentative D call TRBD2 (5 bases). Looked up from germline, CDR1 is LNHDA and CDR2 is SQIVND (reference sequence). The CDR3 runs 15 residues. Trimming stripped 3 bases from V and 5 bases from J, with 17 bases between. CDR3 in amino acids: CASSMGVPGTHEQYF. The CDR3 nucleotides read TGTGCCAGTAGTATGGGAGTACCAGGTACTCACGAGCAGTACTTC. Together with reference TRBV19 and TRBJ2-7, the CDR3 gives the full variable domain: DGGITQSPKYLFRKEGQNVTLSCEQNLNHDAMYWYRQDPGQGLRLIYYSQIVNDFQKGDIAEGYSVSREKKESFPLTVTSAQKNPTAFYLCASSMGVPGTHEQYFGPGTRLTVT.

This clonotype has just a few counts. The V call is TRBV6-2 or TRBV6-3, the J call TRBJ2-7; TRBD1 aligns across 8 bases. Germline loops: CDR1 MNHEY, CDR2 SVGEGT. J was trimmed by 7 bases and V by 3 bases; bases with no gene match: 11. The CDR3 runs to 15 residues. The CDR3 DNA is TGTGCCAGCAGTTATCTGGCAGGGGGCTTGCGAGAGCAGTACTTC. Encoded protein: CASSYLAGGLREQYF.

This clonotype was found a few times. The chain has TRBV20-1 and TRBJ2-1; D is unclear. CDR1 and CDR2 (germline): DFQATT, SNEGSKA (reference sequence). The CDR3 covers 14 residues. V lost 1 base and J 2 bases, leaving 9 bases between the germline ends. CDR3 region: CSARGGAPYNEQFF. The CDR3 DNA sequence: TGCAGTGCTAGAGGCGGAGCCCCCTACAATGAGCAGTTCTTC.

The sample holds many counts of this clonotype. This chain joins TRBV6-2 or TRBV6-3 and TRBJ1-1; the D is unclear. The CDR3 has 11 residues. From germline, CDR1 is MNHEY and CDR2 SVGEGT. Trimming left V 6 bases short and J 4 bases short, with 6 bases between. CDR3 nucleotides: TGTGCCAGCAGGCACCCCACTGAAGCTTTCTTT. Protein: CASRHPTEAFF.

The J gene is TRBJ2-7, the V gene TRBV27; no firm D call. The CDR3 has 14 amino acids. With 0 bases removed from V and 7 bases from J, the gap between germline ends came to 13 bases. CDR1 and CDR2 from the germline V gene are MNHEY and SMNVEV (reference sequence). The CDR3: CASSLSWLSVEQYF. The CDR3 nucleotides are TGTGCCAGCAGTTTATCCTGGCTGTCGGTTGAGCAGTACTTC.